This T cell receptor (beta chain) was profiled in a study of T cell responses to AZD1222 COVID-19 vaccine. Broader study findings: Clonal diversity may have been underestimated, and the donors were mostly white British, with more females than males. Increased Spike-specific TCR breadth and depth were observed after two AZD1222 doses.

Notes on this clone: The antigen is not known.

Clones were sequenced by immunoSEQ multiplex PCR, and TCRdb holds only the in-frame ones, with some missing. The data hold around 200,000 clones, with under 95% observed a single time. V lost 7 bases, J lost 3 bases, and 4 bases stayed unmatched. The CDR3 sequence is 14 residues long. Germline assignment: CDR1 SNHLY and CDR2 FYNNEI. Sequencing used peripheral blood, obtained 28 days after the second AZD1222 dose. The genes are TRBV2 and TRBJ2-3, with 10 positions matching TRBD2. This receptor was obtained from an adult who received the AZD1222 COVID-19 vaccine. The CDR3 region has the DNA TGTGCCAGCATGCCGGGACTAGCGACAGATACGCAGTATTTT. Residues: CASMPGLATDTQYF. The entire variable domain, with the rest obtained from reference TRBV2 and TRBJ2-3, is as follows: EPEVTQTPSHQVTQMGQEVILRCVPISNHLYFYWYRQILGQKVEFLVSFYNNEISEKSEIFDDQFSVERPDGSNFTLKIRSTKLEDSAMYFCASMPGLATDTQYFGPGTRLTVL.